Following are 4 T cell receptor beta chains from one sample sequenced in a study of regulatory T cells in long-lasting Graves disease. Combining iRepertoire HTBI primers with Arm-PCR of CDR3 regions, the authors built TCR beta libraries. TCRdb processed the multiplex PCR reads anew with MiXCR; each CDR3 protein has one entry. This sample yields roughly 380,000 distinct CDR3 sequences, of which about a sixth are seen a single time; roughly 27% belongs to the top ten. Time point meaning: newly diagnosed GD, antithyroid drugs for less than 3 months. The TCR library was prepared using RNA isolated from PBMCs. These data also formed part of another study, on T cells in Graves' hyperthyroidism and ophthalmopathy.

The sample in question was peripheral blood mononuclear cells (PBMCs), obtained at new diagnosis, from a patient treated with antithyroid drugs. Receptors were obtained from a man in his forties with Graves disease.

This clonotype has a count of ten or more. The V call is TRBV12-3 or TRBV12-4, the J call TRBJ2-3; D not resolved. The CDR3 is 14 residues long. The V end was cut by 2 bases, the J end by 2 bases, with 8 bases between. The CDR3 is CASSLQLFTDTQYF. In DNA form, the CDR3 reads TGTGCCAGCAGTTTACAGTTATTCACAGATACGCAGTATTTT.

This clonotype showed up just a few times. The chain combines TRBV15 with TRBJ1-3; unclear D gene. Germline V lookup: CDR1 LNHNV, CDR2 YYDKDF (reference sequence). The CDR3 loop spans 14 amino acids. V was trimmed by 1 base and J by 2 bases, leaving 6 bases between them. In DNA, the CDR3 is TGTGCCACCAGCAGAGGCTTGGCTGGAAACACCATATATTTT. Protein: CATSRGLAGNTIYF.

This clonotype was recorded at least ten times. V usage is TRBV4-2 and J usage is TRBJ2-7; D is unclear. The germline CDR1 and CDR2 sequences are LGHNA and YNFKEQ. V was pared by 3 bases and J by 10 bases, with 13 bases between. CDR3 length: 12 residues. CDR3 nucleotides: TGTGCCAGCAGCCAGAAACCGGGTCCACAGTACTTC. This gives the protein CASSQKPGPQYF.

This clonotype was counted many times. The J gene is TRBJ2-7, the V gene TRBV29-1; 8 bases agree with TRBD1. V gave up 2 bases and J gave up 8 bases; unmatched junction bases: 5. Looked up from germline, CDR1 is SQVTM and CDR2 is ANQGSEA. The CDR3 extends over 12 amino acids. This CDR3 reads CSVELRDRKQYF. The CDR3 DNA follows: TGCAGCGTTGAACTCCGGGACAGGAAGCAGTACTTC.